This paragraph reports one T cell receptor (beta chain). This sample was included in a study of immune cell composition in non-small cell lung cancer. Normal lung sampling was at least 3 cm from the tumour, as distant as possible. Germline V lookup: CDR1 MNHEY, CDR2 SMNVEV (reference sequence). The CDR3 sequence is 12 residues long. V was pared by 5 bases and J by 10 bases, with 12 bases between. The data were produced by immunoSEQ multiplex PCR, yet TCRdb's version contains in-frame clones alone and is incomplete. The repertoire holds 3,000 to 4,500 clones, about 76% seen once, with around 9.2% in the top ten.

The origin of this receptor is a human donor with non-small cell lung cancer. The sample taken for sequencing was non-adjacent lung tissue. The chain recombines TRBV27 with TRBJ2-1; tentative D call: TRBD2 (6 bases). CDR3 sequence (DNA): TGTGCCAGCAGTCCGGGGGTGACAGAGCAGTTCTTC. Residues: CASSPGVTEQFF.